The 8 T cell receptor beta chains given below trace back to one sample, sequenced in a study of T cells in Graves' hyperthyroidism and ophthalmopathy. Researchers amplified the TCR beta CDR3 regions from RNA transcripts. The HTBI set primed first-round TCR CDR3 RT-PCR. TCRdb redid the calling of the multiplex PCR reads with MiXCR, one entry per CDR3 protein. This sample yields fewer than 350,000 distinct CDR3 sequences, of which approximately 18% are seen a single time; approximately 49% belongs to the top ten. The sequenced sample consisted of blood. Receptors were obtained from a woman between 45 and 65 years old with Graves' hyperthyroidism.

The V call is TRBV7-6, the J call TRBJ2-7; the D call may be TRBD1 or TRBD2 (5 bases each). The CDR3 totals 15 residues. CDR1 is SGHVS and CDR2 is FNYEAQ in the germline V gene. V gave up 6 bases and J gave up 5 bases, with 20 bases separating them. CDR3 sequence (DNA): TGTGCCAGCAGTTTATCCCCGGGGCAGGGTGACGAGCAGTACTTC. Its protein is CASSLSPGQGDEQYF.

A few counts support this clonotype. A junction boundary mismatches the germline segment, possibly from a read error. V and J are TRBV5-1 and TRBJ1-2, with D possibly TRBD1 on 6 matching bases. Germline loops: CDR1 SGHRS, CDR2 YFSETQ. CDR3 length equals 12 residues. The CDR3 sequence is CASSLEQGGYTF. In DNA form, the CDR3 reads TGTGCCAGCAGCTTGGAACAGGGCGGCTACACCTTC.

The gene calls are TRBV28 and TRBJ2-7; D not resolved. The CDR3 is 14 residues long. V was clipped by 5 bases and J by 5 bases, with 16 bases between them. Germline V gives CDR1 MDHEN, CDR2 SYDVKM. The CDR3 DNA sequence: TGTGCCAGCAGTGTCCCTGACGTTTGGAACGAGCAGTACTTC. It is translated as CASSVPDVWNEQYF.

This clonotype showed up just a few times. The chain links TRBV6-1 to TRBJ2-1, with a weak D call TRBD1 (5 bases). The CDR3 spans 13 residues. V lost 1 base and J lost 10, with 11 bases in between. Germline CDR1 is MNHNS and CDR2 is SASEGT. CDR3 DNA sequence: TGTGCCAGCAGTGAAGGGAACAGGTTAGAGCAGTTCTTC. Its protein is CASSEGNRLEQFF.

This clonotype was counted only a few times. The DNA of the CDR3 is TGTGCCACCAGCAGGGGCGGGACCGGGGCCTACAATGAGCAGTTCTTC. Its protein is CATSRGGTGAYNEQFF. V usage is TRBV15 and J usage is TRBJ2-1, with D perhaps matching TRBD2 (6 bases). V was pared by 3 bases and J by 2 bases, with 14 bases between. Germline assignment: CDR1 LNHNV and CDR2 YYDKDF (reference sequence). The CDR3 extends over 16 amino acids.

In this sample, this clonotype turned up many times. This chain joins TRBV20-1 and TRBJ2-7; D may be TRBD1 or TRBD2 (5 bases each). The CDR3 is 13 residues long. Germline V CDR1 and CDR2: DFQATT, SNEGSKA (reference sequence). The ends were cut back, 1 base at V and 3 bases at J, with 10 bases in the middle. CDR3 residues: CSARGGDYYEQYF. In DNA, the CDR3 is TGCAGTGCTAGAGGAGGGGATTACTACGAGCAGTACTTC.

A few counts support this clonotype. The chain is built from TRBV5-1 and TRBJ2-2; D is undetermined. The germline CDR1 and CDR2 sequences are SGHRS and YFSETQ. The CDR3 totals 15 residues. Trimming left V 2 bases short and J 5 bases short, with 13 bases between. The CDR3 nucleotides read TGCGCCAGCAGCTTTACCCGGGTAGTTACCGGGGAGCTGTTTTTT. It yields the protein CASSFTRVVTGELFF.

Points on this clonotype: This sequence may be a read error, since a much larger clone differs from it by one base. CDR3 amino acids: CASSLDRDRASSSAEAFF. The CDR3 bases are TGCGCCAGCAGCCTAGACAGGGACAGGGCTTCATCTAGCGCTGAAGCTTTCTTT. The chain recombines TRBV5-1 with TRBJ1-1, with 9 bases fitting TRBD1. V gave up 4 bases and J gave up 6 bases; unmatched junction bases: 19. CDR1 and CDR2 from the germline V gene are SGHRS and YFSETQ. The CDR3 has 18 residues.